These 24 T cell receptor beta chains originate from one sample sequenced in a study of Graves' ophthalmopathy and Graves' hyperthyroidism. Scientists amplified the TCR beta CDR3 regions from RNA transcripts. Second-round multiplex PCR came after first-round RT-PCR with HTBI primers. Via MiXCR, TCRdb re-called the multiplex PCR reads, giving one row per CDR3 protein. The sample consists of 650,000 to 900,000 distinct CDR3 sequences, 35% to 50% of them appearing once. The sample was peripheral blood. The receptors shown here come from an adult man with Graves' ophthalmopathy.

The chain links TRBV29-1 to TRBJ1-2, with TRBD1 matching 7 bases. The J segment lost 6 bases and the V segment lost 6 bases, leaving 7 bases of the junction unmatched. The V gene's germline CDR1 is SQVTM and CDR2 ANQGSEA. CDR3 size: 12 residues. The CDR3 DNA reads TGCAGCGTCCAGCCCGGGACAGATGGCTACACCTTC. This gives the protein CSVQPGTDGYTF.

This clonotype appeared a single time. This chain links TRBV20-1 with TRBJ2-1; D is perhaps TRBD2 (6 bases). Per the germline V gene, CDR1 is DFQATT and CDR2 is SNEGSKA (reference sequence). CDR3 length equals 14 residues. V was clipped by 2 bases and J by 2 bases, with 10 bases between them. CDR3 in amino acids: CSARHGRAYNEQFF. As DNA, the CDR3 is TGCAGTGCTAGACACGGGAGAGCCTACAATGAGCAGTTCTTC.

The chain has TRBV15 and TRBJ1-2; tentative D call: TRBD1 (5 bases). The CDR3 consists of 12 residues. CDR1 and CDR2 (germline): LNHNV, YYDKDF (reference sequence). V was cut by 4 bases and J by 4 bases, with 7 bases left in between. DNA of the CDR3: TGTGCCACCAGCACCGACAGCTATGGCTACACCTTC. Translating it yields CATSTDSYGYTF.

The CDR3 bases are TGTGCCAGCAGCCAAGATCGGGTAGTACCCGGGGAGCTGTTTTTT. Its translation is CASSQDRVVPGELFF. This chain connects TRBV7-9 to TRBJ2-2; D is unresolved. Trimming took off 5 bases at V and 6 bases at J, with 16 bases between the two ends. The CDR3 runs 15 residues. The V gene's germline CDR1 is SEHNR and CDR2 FQNEAQ (reference sequence).

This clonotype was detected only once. CDR3 sequence reads: CSAKDRVPGELFF. CDR3 nucleotides: TGCAGTGCTAAGGACAGGGTGCCCGGGGAGCTGTTTTTT. J is TRBJ2-2 and V is TRBV20-1; 8 bases align to TRBD1. V was pared by 4 bases and J by 6 bases, with 4 bases of the junction left unmatched. Looked up from germline, CDR1 is DFQATT and CDR2 is SNEGSKA (reference sequence). The length of the CDR3 is 13 residues.

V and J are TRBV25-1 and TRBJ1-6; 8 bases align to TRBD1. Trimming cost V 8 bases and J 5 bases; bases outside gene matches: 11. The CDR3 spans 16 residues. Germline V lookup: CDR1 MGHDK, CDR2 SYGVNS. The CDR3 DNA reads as TGTGCCAGCTTGGACGCAGGGGGCTTAAATAATTCACCCCTCCACTTT. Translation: CASLDAGGLNNSPLHF.

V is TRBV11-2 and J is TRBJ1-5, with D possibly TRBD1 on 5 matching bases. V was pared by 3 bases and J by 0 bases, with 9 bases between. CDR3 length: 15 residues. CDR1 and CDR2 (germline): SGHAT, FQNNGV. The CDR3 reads CASSLWGYSNQPQHF. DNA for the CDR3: TGTGCCAGCAGCTTGTGGGGGTATAGCAATCAGCCCCAGCATTTT.

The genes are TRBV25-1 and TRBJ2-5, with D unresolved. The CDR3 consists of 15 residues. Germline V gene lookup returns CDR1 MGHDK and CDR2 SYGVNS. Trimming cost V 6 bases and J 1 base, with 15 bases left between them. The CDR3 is CASSQDVNVQETQYF. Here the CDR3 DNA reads TGTGCCAGCAGCCAAGACGTGAATGTCCAAGAGACCCAGTACTTC.

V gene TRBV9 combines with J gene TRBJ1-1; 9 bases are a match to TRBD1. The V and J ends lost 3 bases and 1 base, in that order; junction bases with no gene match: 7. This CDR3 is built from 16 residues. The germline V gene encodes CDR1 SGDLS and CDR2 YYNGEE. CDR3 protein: CASSARTGAGNTEAFF. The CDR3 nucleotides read TGTGCCAGCAGCGCTCGGACAGGGGCAGGGAACACTGAAGCTTTCTTT.

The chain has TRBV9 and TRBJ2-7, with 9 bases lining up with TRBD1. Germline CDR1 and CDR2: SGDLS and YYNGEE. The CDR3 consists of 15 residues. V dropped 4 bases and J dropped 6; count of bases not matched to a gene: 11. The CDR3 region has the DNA TGTGCCAGCAGCTTAGAAGGGACAGGGAAGTCCGAGCAGTACTTC. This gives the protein CASSLEGTGKSEQYF.

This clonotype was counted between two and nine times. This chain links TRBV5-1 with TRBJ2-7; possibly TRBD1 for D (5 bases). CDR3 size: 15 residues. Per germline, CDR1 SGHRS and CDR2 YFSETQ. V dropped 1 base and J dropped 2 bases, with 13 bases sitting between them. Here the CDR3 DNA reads TGCGCCAGCAGCTTGTCAGGGTCTATGACCTACGAGCAGTACTTC. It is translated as CASSLSGSMTYEQYF. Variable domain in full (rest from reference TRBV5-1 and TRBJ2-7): KAGVTQTPRYLIKTRGQQVTLSCSPISGHRSVSWYQQTPGQGLQFLFEYFSETQRNKGNFPGRFSGRQFSNSRSEMNVSTLELGDSALYLCASSLSGSMTYEQYFGPGTRLTVT.

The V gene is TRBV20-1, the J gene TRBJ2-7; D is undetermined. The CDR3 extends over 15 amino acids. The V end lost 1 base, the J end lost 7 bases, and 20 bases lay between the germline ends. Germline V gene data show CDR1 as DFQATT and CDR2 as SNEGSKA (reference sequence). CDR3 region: CSARVSTTISDEQYF. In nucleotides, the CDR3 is TGCAGTGCTAGAGTAAGCACTACGATCTCGGATGAGCAGTACTTC.

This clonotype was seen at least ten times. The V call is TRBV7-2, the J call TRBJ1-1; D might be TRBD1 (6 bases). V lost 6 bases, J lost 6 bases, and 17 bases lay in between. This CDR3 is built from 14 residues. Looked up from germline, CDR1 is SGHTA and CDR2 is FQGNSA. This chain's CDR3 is CASSRDFGTPEAFF. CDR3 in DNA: TGTGCCAGCAGTCGCGACTTCGGGACACCTGAAGCTTTCTTT.

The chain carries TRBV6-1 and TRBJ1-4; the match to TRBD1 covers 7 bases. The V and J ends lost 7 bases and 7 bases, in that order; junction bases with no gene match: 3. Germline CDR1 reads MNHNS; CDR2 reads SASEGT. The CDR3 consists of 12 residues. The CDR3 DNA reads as TGTGCCAGCACGACAGGGTCTGAAAAACTGTTTTTT. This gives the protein CASTTGSEKLFF.

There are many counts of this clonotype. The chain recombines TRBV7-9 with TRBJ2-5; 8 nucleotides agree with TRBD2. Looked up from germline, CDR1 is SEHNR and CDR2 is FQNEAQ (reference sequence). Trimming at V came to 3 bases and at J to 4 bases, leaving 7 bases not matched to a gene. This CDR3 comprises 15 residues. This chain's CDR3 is CASSFSSGSGETQYF. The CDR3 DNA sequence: TGTGCCAGCAGCTTCTCAAGCGGGAGTGGAGAGACCCAGTACTTC.

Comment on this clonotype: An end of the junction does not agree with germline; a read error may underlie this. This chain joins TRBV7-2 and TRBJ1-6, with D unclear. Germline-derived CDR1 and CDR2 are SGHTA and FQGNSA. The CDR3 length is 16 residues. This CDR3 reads CASSQALGSPNSRLHF. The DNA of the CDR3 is TGCGCCAGCAGCCAAGCCCTAGGATCCCCTAATTCACGCCTCCACTTT.

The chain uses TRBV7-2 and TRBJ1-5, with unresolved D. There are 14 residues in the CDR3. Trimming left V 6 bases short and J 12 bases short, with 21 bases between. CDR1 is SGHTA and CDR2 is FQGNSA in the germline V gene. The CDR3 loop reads CASSIHPGGGHQHF. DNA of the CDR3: TGTGCCAGCAGTATTCACCCCGGAGGCGGGCACCAGCATTTT.

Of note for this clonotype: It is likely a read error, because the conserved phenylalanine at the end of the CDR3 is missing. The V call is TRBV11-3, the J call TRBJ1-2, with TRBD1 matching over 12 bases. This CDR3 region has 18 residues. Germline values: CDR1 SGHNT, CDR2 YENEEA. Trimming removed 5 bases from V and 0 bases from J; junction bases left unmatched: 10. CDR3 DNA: TGTGCCAGCAGCCCAGCCTGGGACAGGGGGCCGACTAACTATGGCTACACCTCC. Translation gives CASSPAWDRGPTNYGYTS.

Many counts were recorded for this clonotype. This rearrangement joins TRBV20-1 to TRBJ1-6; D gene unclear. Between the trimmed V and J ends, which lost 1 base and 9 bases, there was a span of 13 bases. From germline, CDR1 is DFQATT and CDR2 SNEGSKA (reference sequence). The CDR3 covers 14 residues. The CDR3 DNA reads TGCAGTGCTAGAGTCAGAGGAGTCGGTTCACCCCTCCACTTT. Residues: CSARVRGVGSPLHF.

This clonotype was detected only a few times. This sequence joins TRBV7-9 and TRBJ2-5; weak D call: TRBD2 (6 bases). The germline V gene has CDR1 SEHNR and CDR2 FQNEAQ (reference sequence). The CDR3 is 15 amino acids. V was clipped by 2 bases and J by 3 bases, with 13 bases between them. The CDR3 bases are TGTGCCAGCAGCTTAATGGGGGGAACGAAAGAGACCCAGTACTTC. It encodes CASSLMGGTKETQYF.

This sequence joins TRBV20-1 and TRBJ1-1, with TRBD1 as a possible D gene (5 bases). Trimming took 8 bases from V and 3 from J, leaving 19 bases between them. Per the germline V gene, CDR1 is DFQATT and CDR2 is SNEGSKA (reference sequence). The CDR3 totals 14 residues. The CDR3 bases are TGCAGTACCCCAGGGAGCAGGGATTACACTGAAGCTTTCTTT. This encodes CSTPGSRDYTEAFF.

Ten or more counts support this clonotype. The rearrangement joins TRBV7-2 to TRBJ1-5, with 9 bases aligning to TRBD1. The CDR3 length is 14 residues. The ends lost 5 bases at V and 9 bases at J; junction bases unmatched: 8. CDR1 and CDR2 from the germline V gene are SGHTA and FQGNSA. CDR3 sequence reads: CASSTSTGGGPQHF. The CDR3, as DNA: TGTGCCAGCAGCACCTCGACAGGGGGGGGGCCCCAGCATTTT. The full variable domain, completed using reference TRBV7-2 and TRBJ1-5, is GAGVSQSPSNKVTEKGKDVELRCDPISGHTALYWYRQSLGQGLEFLIYFQGNSAPDKSGLPSDRFSAERTGGSVSTLTIQRTQQEDSAVYLCASSTSTGGGPQHFGDGTRLSIL.

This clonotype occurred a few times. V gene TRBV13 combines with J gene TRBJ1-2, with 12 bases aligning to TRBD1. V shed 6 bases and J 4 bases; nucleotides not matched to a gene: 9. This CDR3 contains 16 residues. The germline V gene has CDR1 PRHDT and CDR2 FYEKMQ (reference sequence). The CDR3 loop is CASSQGQGAISYGYTF. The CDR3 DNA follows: TGTGCCAGCAGTCAGGGACAGGGGGCAATTTCCTATGGCTACACCTTC. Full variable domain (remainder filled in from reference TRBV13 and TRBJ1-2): AAGVIQSPRHLIKEKRETATLKCYPIPRHDTVYWYQQGPGQDPQFLISFYEKMQSDKGSIPDRFSAQQFSDYHSELNMSSLELGDSALYFCASSQGQGAISYGYTFGSGTRLTVV.

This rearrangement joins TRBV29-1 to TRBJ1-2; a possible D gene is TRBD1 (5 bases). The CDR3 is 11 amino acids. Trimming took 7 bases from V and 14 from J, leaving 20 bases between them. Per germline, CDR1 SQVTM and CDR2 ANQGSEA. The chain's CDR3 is CSAEGAGIRTF. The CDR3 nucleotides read TGCAGCGCCGAAGGGGCGGGGATAAGGACCTTC.